This T cell receptor beta chain was profiled in a study of blood T cell repertoires in COVID-19. Study as a whole: Sites in the United States, Italy and Spain provided acute and convalescent COVID-19 samples. PBMCs, B-cell-depleted T cells, or T cells provided the cDNA or gDNA that made up the material.

Recovered status applied to Cohort 3 donors who had two consecutive negative PCRs. It also applied to those with clearance or with symptom resolution. There are 18 residues in the CDR3. Germline assignment: CDR1 MGHRA and CDR2 YSYEKL. V dropped 0 bases and J dropped 6 bases, with 21 bases sitting between them. In the original processing: Reference gene primer amplification gave estimated nucleated cell counts. The data were produced by immunoSEQ multiplex PCR, yet TCRdb's version contains in-frame clones alone and is incomplete. For V, J and clone size, that table is used; D and trimming come from the DNA. The sample carries about 390,000 clones, more than 75% recorded once.

The V and J genes are TRBV4-1 and TRBJ1-5; no clear D. Sequences were obtained from PBMCs or T cells enriched from blood (not recorded which). The origin of this receptor is a woman aged 45 to 65 who had recovered from COVID-19. CDR3 coding DNA: TGCGCCAGCAGCCAAGAGAATTATCGCGCCGCATCGGGTCAGCCCCAGCATTTT. It translates to CASSQENYRAASGQPQHF.